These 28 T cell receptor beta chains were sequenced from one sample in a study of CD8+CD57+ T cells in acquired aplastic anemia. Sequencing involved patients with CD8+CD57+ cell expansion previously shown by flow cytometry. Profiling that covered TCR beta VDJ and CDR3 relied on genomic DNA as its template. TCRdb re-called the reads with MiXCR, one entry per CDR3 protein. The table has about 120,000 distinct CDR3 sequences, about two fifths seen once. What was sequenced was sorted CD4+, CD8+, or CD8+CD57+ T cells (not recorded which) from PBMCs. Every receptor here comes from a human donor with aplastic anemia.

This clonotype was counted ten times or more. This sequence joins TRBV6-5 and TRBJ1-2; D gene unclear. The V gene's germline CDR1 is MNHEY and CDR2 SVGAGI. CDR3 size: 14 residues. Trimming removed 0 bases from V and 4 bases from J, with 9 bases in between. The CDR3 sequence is CASSYSIGPYGYTF. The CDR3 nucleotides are TGTGCCAGCAGTTACTCGATCGGGCCCTATGGCTACACCTTC.

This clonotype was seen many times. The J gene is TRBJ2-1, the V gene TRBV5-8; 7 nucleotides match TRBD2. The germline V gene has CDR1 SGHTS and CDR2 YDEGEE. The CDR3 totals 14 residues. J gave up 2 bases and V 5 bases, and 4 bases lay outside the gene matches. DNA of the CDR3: TGTGCCAGCAGTCCGGGACTAACCTACAATGAGCAGTTCTTC. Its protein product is CASSPGLTYNEQFF.

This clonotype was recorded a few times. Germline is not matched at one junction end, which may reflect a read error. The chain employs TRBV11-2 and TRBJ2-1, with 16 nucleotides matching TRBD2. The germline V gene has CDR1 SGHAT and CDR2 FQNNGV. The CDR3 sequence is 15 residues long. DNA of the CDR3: TGTGCCAGCAGCTTAGTGGGACTAGCGGGGGGGCAATTGGTCTTC. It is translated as CASSLVGLAGGQLVF.

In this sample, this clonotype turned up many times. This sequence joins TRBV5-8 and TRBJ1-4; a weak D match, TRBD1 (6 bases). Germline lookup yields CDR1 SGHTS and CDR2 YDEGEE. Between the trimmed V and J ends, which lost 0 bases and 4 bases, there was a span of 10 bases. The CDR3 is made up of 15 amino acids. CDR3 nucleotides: TGTGCCAGCAGCTTGGCGAACAGGGATAATGAAAAACTGTTTTTT. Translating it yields CASSLANRDNEKLFF.

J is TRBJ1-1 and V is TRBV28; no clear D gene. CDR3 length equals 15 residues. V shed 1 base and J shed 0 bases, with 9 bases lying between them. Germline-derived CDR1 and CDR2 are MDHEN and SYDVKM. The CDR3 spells CASSLSAFMNTEAFF. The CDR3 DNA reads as TGTGCCAGCAGTTTATCGGCTTTCATGAACACTGAAGCTTTCTTT. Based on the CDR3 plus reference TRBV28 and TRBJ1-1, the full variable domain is DVKVTQSSRYLVKRTGEKVFLECVQDMDHENMFWYRQDPGLGLRLIYFSYDVKMKEKGDIPEGYSVSREKKERFSLILESASTNQTSMYLCASSLSAFMNTEAFFGQGTRLTVV.

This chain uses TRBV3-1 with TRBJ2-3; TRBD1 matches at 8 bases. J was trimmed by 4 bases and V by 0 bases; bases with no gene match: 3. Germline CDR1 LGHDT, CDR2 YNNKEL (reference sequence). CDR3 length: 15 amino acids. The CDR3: CASSQDPDRADTQYF. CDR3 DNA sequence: TGTGCCAGCAGCCAAGATCCGGACAGGGCAGATACGCAGTATTTT.

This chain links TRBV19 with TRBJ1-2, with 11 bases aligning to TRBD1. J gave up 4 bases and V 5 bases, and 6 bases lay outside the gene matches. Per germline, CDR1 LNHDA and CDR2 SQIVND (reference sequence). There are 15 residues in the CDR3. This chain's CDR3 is CASSVTGTGGYGYTF. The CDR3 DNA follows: TGTGCCAGTAGTGTCACCGGGACAGGGGGCTATGGCTACACCTTC.

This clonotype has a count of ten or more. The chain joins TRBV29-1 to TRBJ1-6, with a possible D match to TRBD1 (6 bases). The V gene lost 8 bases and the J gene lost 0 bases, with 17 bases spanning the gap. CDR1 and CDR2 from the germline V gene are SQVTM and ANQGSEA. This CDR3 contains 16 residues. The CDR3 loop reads CSWGWSRGSYNSPLHF. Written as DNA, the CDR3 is TGCAGCTGGGGGTGGAGCAGGGGCTCCTATAATTCACCCCTCCACTTT.

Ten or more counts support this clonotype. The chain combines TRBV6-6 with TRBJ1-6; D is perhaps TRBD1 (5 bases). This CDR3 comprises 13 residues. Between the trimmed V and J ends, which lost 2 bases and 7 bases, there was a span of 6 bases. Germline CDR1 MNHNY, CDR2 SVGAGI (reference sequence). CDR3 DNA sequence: TGTGCCAGCAGTTACAGGGACAATTCACCCCTCCACTTT. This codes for CASSYRDNSPLHF.

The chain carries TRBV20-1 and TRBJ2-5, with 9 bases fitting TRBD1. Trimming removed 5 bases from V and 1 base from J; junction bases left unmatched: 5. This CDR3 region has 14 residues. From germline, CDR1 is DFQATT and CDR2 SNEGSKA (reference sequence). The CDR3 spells CSARTGEGQETQYF. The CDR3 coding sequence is TGCAGTGCTCGGACAGGGGAGGGCCAAGAGACCCAGTACTTC.

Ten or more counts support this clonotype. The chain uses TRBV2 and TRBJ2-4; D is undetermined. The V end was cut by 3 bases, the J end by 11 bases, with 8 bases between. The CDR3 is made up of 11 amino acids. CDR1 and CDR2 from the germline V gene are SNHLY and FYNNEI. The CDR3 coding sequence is TGTGCCAGCAGTGATGTGCAACTTCAGTACTTC. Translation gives CASSDVQLQYF. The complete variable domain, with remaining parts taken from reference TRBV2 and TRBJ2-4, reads EPEVTQTPSHQVTQMGQEVILRCVPISNHLYFYWYRQILGQKVEFLVSFYNNEISEKSEIFDDQFSVERPDGSNFTLKIRSTKLEDSAMYFCASSDVQLQYFGAGTRLSVL.

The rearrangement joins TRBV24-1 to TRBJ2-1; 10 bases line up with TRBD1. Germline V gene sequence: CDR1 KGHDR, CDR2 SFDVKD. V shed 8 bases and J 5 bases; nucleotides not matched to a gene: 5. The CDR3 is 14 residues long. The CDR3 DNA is TGTGCCACCACTTCCGGGACAGGGGACAATGAGCAGTTCTTC. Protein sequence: CATTSGTGDNEQFF.

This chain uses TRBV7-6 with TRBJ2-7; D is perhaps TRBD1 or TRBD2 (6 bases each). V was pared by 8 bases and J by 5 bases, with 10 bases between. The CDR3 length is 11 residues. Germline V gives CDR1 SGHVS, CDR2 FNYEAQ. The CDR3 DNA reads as TGTGCCAGCTCGGAGGGGGACGAGCAGTACTTC. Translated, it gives CASSEGDEQYF.

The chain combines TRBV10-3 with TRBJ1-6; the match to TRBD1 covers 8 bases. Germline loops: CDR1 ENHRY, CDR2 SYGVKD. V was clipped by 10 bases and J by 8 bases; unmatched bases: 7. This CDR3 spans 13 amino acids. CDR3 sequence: CATSDRVYSPLHF. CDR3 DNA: TGTGCCACGTCGGACAGGGTATATTCACCCCTCCACTTT.

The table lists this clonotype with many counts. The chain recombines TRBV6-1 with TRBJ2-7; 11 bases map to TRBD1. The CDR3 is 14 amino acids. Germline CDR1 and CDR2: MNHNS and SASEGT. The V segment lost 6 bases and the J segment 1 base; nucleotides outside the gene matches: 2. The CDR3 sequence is CASRRDRGSYEQYF. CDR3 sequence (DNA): TGTGCCAGCAGGAGGGACAGGGGGTCCTACGAGCAGTACTTC.

This CDR3 reads CASSLVRGPDEKLFF. CDR3 bases: TGTGCCAGCTCACTCGTCAGGGGGCCCGATGAAAAACTGTTTTTT. V gene TRBV18 combines with J gene TRBJ1-4; TRBD1 aligns across 8 bases. This CDR3 spans 15 amino acids. Germline CDR1 and CDR2: KGHSH and LQKENI. The junction had 7 bases not matched to a gene; V was cut back by 4 bases and J by 6 bases.

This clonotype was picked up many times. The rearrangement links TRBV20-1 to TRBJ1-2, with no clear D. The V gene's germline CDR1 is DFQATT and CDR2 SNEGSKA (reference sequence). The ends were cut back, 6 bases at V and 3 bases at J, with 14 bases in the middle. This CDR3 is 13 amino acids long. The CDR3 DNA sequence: TGCAGTGCGCCAAGCTTAGGGCACTATGGCTACACCTTC. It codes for CSAPSLGHYGYTF.

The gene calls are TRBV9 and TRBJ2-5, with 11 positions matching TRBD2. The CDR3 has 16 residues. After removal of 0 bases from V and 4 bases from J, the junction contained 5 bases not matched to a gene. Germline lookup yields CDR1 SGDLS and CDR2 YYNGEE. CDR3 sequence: CASSVDSGGARETQYF. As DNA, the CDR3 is TGTGCCAGCAGCGTAGATAGCGGGGGGGCCCGAGAGACCCAGTACTTC.

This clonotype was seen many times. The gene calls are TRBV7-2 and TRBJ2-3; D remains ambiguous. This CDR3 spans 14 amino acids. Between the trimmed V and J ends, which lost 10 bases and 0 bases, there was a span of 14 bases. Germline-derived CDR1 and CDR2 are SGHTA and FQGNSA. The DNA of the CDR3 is TGTGCCACCCGAAGAGGCAGCAGCACAGATACGCAGTATTTT. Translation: CATRRGSSTDTQYF.

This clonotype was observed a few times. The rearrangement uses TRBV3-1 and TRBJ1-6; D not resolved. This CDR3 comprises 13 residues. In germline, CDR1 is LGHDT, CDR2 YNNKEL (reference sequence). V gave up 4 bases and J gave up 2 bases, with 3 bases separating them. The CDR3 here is CASSPTYNSPLHF. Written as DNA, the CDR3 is TGTGCCAGCAGCCCCACCTATAATTCACCCCTCCACTTT.

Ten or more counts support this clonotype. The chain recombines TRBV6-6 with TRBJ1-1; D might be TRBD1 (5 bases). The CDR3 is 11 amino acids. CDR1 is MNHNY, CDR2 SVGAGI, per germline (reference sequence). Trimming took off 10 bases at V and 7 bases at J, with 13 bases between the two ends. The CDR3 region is CATISGGEAFF. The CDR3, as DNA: TGTGCCACCATCTCGGGGGGTGAAGCTTTCTTT.

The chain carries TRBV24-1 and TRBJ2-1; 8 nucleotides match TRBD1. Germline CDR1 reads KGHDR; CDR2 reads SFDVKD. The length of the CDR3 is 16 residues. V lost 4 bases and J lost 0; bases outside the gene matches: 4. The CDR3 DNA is TGTGCCACCAGTGACCGGGACAGGAGCTCCTACAATGAGCAGTTCTTC. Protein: CATSDRDRSSYNEQFF.

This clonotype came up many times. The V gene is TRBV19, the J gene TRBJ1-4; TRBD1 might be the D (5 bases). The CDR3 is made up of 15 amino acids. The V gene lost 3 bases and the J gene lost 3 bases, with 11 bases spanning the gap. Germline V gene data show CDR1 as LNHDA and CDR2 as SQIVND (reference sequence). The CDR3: CASSIGGFANEKLFF. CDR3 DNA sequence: TGTGCCAGTAGTATCGGGGGGTTTGCTAATGAAAAACTGTTTTTT.

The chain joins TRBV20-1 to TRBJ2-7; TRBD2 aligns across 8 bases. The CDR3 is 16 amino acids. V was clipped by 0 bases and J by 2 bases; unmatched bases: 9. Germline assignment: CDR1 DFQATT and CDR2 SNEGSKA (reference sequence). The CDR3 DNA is TGCAGTGCTAGAGACCTCGCTTTTAGCGGGACCTACGAGCAGTACTTC. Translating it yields CSARDLAFSGTYEQYF.

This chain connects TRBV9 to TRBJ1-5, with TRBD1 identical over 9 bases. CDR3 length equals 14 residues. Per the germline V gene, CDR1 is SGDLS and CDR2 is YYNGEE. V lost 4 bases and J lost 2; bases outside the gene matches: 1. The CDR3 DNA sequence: TGTGCCAGCAGCCGGACAGGGGGCAATCAGCCCCAGCATTTT. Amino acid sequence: CASSRTGGNQPQHF.

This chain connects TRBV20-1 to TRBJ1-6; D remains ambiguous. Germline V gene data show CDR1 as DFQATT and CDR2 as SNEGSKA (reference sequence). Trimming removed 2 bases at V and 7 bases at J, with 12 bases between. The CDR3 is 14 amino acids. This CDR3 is CSARPLPENSPLHF. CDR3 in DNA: TGCAGTGCTAGACCCCTTCCGGAGAATTCACCCCTCCACTTT.

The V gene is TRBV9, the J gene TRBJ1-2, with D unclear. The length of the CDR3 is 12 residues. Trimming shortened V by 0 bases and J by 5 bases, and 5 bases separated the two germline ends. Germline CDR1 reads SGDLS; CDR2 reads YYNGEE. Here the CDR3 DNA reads TGTGCCAGCAGCGTAGGTGGATATGGCTACACCTTC. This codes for CASSVGGYGYTF.

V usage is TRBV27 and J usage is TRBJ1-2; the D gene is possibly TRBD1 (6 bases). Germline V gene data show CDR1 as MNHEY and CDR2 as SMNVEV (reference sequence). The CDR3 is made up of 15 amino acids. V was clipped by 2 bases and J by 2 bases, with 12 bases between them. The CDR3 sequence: CASSLKTGGNYGYTF. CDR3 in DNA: TGTGCCAGCAGTTTAAAGACAGGCGGAAACTATGGCTACACCTTC.